A selection of T cell receptor beta chains follows, all from one sample in a study of Ad26.COV2.S vaccination and SARS-CoV-2 variants. Method: immunoSEQ multiplex PCR; TCRdb's copy keeps in-frame clones and lacks some. Of roughly 350,000 clones in the sample, around nine tenths were seen once. The sequencing used peripheral blood, collected in a trial of Ad26.COV2.S vaccine versus placebo. The origin of the receptors is a person between 18 and 59 years old who received the Ad26.COV2.S COVID-19 vaccine or a placebo. The CDR3 runs from the conserved cysteine through the conserved F or W. Size tells how often a clone was seen (once, few, many) or the class of an expanded clone, and some rows leave it out.

V,J,size,CDR3
TRBV7-2,TRBJ2-1,NA,CASSFSWNEQFF
TRBV28,TRBJ1-5,NA,CASSLPGQGTQPQHF
TRBV13,TRBJ1-2,NA,CASSSTGGDNYGYTF
TRBV6-5,TRBJ1-4,NA,CASTDRARVGKLFF
TRBV7-2,TRBJ2-7,NA,CASSSPDRSSYEQYF
TRBV2,TRBJ1-4,NA,CASSEMGRGPVEKLFF
TRBV4-3,TRBJ2-7,NA,CASSQDLRQGANEQYF
TRBV15,TRBJ1-1,NA,CATSRDGQKNTEAFF
TRBV28,TRBJ1-5,once,CASSSTGGGNQPQHF
TRBV27,TRBJ2-7,NA,CASSFGADRLGYEQYF
TRBV6-2/TRBV6-3,TRBJ2-7,NA,CASSYLGLAGISYEQYF
TRBV19,TRBJ1-2,NA,CASSTNVGGGYTF
TRBV7-2,TRBJ2-7,few,CASSLAHEVYYEQYF
TRBV5-1,TRBJ1-1,NA,CASSTGPPVGTEAFF
TRBV4-2,TRBJ2-5,NA,CASSQEIAGGPSQETQYF
TRBV6-2/TRBV6-3,TRBJ2-1,NA,CASSYSPTSGRRLYEQFF
TRBV2,TRBJ2-7,NA,CASSERLAGPSSYEQYF
TRBV21-1,TRBJ2-1,NA,CASSKFWRTGNNEQFF
TRBV24-1,TRBJ2-7,few,CATSPSGGVNEQYF
TRBV19,TRBJ1-3,NA,CASAVDPGNTIYF
TRBV7-9,TRBJ2-1,NA,CASSPSFEQFF
TRBV11-2,TRBJ2-3,NA,CASSLGVGLGGDTQYF
TRBV6-5,TRBJ1-2,NA,CASSSNPGQDFYGYTF
TRBV5-4,TRBJ1-6,few,CATQLTGLNSPLHF
TRBV6-5,TRBJ1-5,once,CASSYSGGNQPQHF
TRBV19,TRBJ1-5,NA,CASSTVPPRGRVLPSNQPQHF
TRBV3-1/TRBV3-2,TRBJ1-2,NA,CASSLTGMDGYTF
TRBV30,TRBJ2-4,once,CAWSVSGARNIQYF
TRBV11-2,TRBJ1-2,NA,CASSLSRVYGYTF
TRBV30,TRBJ2-1,once,CAWTGFLLSGRAREQFF
TRBV10-3,TRBJ1-1,NA,CAISDPGGTEAFF
TRBV11-2,TRBJ2-4,NA,CASSPLQGRLAKNIQYF
TRBV23-1,TRBJ1-5,NA,CASSQSRAPGPNQPQHF
TRBV3-1/TRBV3-2,TRBJ2-7,NA,CASSQFGGLALYEQYF